These 21 T cell receptor beta chains came from one sample sequenced in a study of CD8 T cells in ankylosing spondylitis. Antigen specificity for these receptors is unknown. Findings of the study overall: Characteristic of ankylosing spondylitis blood, it appeared, was a TCR beta motif comprising several highly homologous variants.

TCRdb ran MiXCR on the 5' RACE reads and lists one entry per CDR3 protein. The table has around 480,000 distinct CDR3 sequences, more than 15% seen once. The sequencing input was blood, either unsorted or a sorted T cell fraction (not recorded which). Receptors were obtained from a male donor with ankylosing spondylitis.

J is TRBJ2-5 and V is TRBV5-1; D is perhaps TRBD1 (6 bases). This CDR3 is 15 amino acids long. Germline lookup yields CDR1 SGHRS and CDR2 YFSETQ. V lost 0 bases and J lost 5, with 14 bases in between. The DNA for the CDR3 is TGCGCCAGCAGCTTGGGGGGGCAGCGAGGTGAGACCCAGTACTTC. Translation: CASSLGGQRGETQYF.

V usage is TRBV9 and J usage is TRBJ1-2, with D possibly TRBD1 on 5 matching bases. The V and J ends lost 0 bases and 8 bases respectively, with 17 bases between them. Germline loops: CDR1 SGDLS, CDR2 YYNGEE. The CDR3 has 15 residues. CDR3 nucleotides: TGTGCCAGCAGCGTAGCTGGGGACCGGACCGGGGGCTACACCTTC. Translated: CASSVAGDRTGGYTF.

This rearrangement joins TRBV20-1 to TRBJ2-2, with 11 bases fitting TRBD1. Germline-derived CDR1 and CDR2 are DFQATT and SNEGSKA (reference sequence). The ends lost 5 bases at V and 0 bases at J; junction bases unmatched: 5. This CDR3 region has 16 residues. CDR3 in DNA: TGCAGTGCTCCCGGGACAGGGGGTACGAACACCGGGGAGCTGTTTTTT. Protein product: CSAPGTGGTNTGELFF.

The V and J genes are TRBV4-1 and TRBJ2-5; 13 bases match TRBD2. Germline assignment: CDR1 MGHRA and CDR2 YSYEKL. The CDR3 runs to 15 residues. The V and J ends lost 4 bases and 3 bases, in that order; junction bases with no gene match: 2. CDR3 residues: CASSPTSGREETQYF. CDR3 DNA: TGCGCCAGCAGCCCAACTAGCGGGAGGGAAGAGACCCAGTACTTC.

The V call is TRBV9, the J call TRBJ1-4; 9 bases fit TRBD1. The CDR3 is 16 amino acids. Germline V lookup: CDR1 SGDLS, CDR2 YYNGEE. V lost 0 bases and J lost 7; bases outside the gene matches: 7. CDR3 nucleotides: TGTGCCAGCAGCGTAGCCCCACAGGGGGCGCGTGAAAAACTGTTTTTT. The encoded protein is CASSVAPQGAREKLFF.

The rearrangement links TRBV5-5 to TRBJ2-5; D possibly matches TRBD1 or TRBD2 (5 bases each). CDR1 and CDR2 from the germline V gene are SGHKS and YYEKEE (reference sequence). V lost 3 bases, J lost 1 base, and 7 bases lay in between. The CDR3 consists of 13 residues. CDR3 DNA: TGTGCCAGCAGCTACGGGACCCAAGAGACCCAGTACTTC. Translation gives CASSYGTQETQYF.

This clonotype occurred a few times. V gene TRBV21-1 combines with J gene TRBJ2-1. TRBV21-1 is reported as a pseudogene. CDR3 size: 15 residues. The CDR3 here is CASSEGGRAYNEQFF. Here the CDR3 DNA reads TGTGCCAGCAGTGAAGGCGGGAGGGCCTACAATGAGCAGTTCTTC.

The chain is built from TRBV5-1 and TRBJ1-1, with a tentative D call TRBD1 (5 bases). The CDR3 runs to 19 residues. Germline CDR1 and CDR2: SGHRS and YFSETQ. Trimming took 0 bases from V and 1 from J, leaving 22 bases between them. The CDR3 reads CASSLDLGEPIMKNTEAFF. CDR3 bases: TGCGCCAGCAGCTTGGATCTGGGGGAGCCCATCATGAAGAACACTGAAGCTTTCTTT.

The table lists this clonotype with a count of one. CDR3 nucleotides: TGTGCCAGCGCCAGTCGAAACGGGGAGCTGTTTTTT. Amino acid sequence: CASASRNGELFF. J is TRBJ2-2 and V is TRBV3-1; D remains unclear. Trimming took 8 bases from V and 7 from J, leaving 11 bases between them. The CDR3 contains 12 residues. CDR1 LGHDT and CDR2 YNNKEL come from the germline V gene (reference sequence).

The chain carries TRBV7-8 and TRBJ1-5, with 7 bases that match TRBD1. V gave up 5 bases and J gave up 7 bases; unmatched junction bases: 5. CDR1 and CDR2 from the germline V gene are SGHVS and FQNEAQ. The CDR3 is made up of 13 amino acids. Written as DNA, the CDR3 is TGTGCCAGCAGCACACAGGGGAGCCAGCCCCAGCATTTT. It yields the protein CASSTQGSQPQHF.

This clonotype was counted between two and nine times. The chain is built from TRBV3-1 and TRBJ2-3; D is uncertain. Germline values: CDR1 LGHDT, CDR2 YNNKEL (reference sequence). V gave up 6 bases and J gave up 0 bases, with 10 bases separating them. The CDR3 runs 14 residues. The CDR3 region has the DNA TGTGCCAGCAGGGTCTCCTCTAGCACAGATACGCAGTATTTT. This translates into CASRVSSSTDTQYF.

The chain joins TRBV19 to TRBJ1-1, with D unresolved. The CDR3 is 11 residues long. V gave up 7 bases and J gave up 10 bases, with 13 bases separating them. Germline-derived CDR1 and CDR2 are LNHDA and SQIVND (reference sequence). The CDR3 DNA reads as TGTGCCAGTACCTTGCGAGGTGGAGCTTTCTTT. Protein: CASTLRGGAFF.

The V call is TRBV20-1, the J call TRBJ1-5, with D possibly being TRBD1 (5 bases). The CDR3 sequence is 16 residues long. From germline, CDR1 is DFQATT and CDR2 SNEGSKA (reference sequence). Trimming stripped 1 base from V and 0 bases from J, with 13 bases between. The CDR3 region has the DNA TGCAGTGCTAGAGGCTGGGGACTCGGTAGCAATCAGCCCCAGCATTTT. Its translation: CSARGWGLGSNQPQHF.

This clonotype was seen a handful of times. This sequence joins TRBV5-5 and TRBJ2-1; 10 positions agree with TRBD2. With V trimmed by 3 bases and J by 3 bases, 12 bases remained unmatched. Germline V gene sequence: CDR1 SGHKS, CDR2 YYEKEE (reference sequence). This CDR3 spans 18 amino acids. CDR3 in DNA: TGTGCCAGCAGCTCCACTGCCCTAGCGGGAGTGTTCTACAATGAGCAGTTCTTC. Amino acid sequence: CASSSTALAGVFYNEQFF.

This clonotype has ten or more counts. The V and J genes are TRBV29-1 and TRBJ2-3, with D hard to call. Germline V gene data show CDR1 as SQVTM and CDR2 as ANQGSEA. The V end was cut by 6 bases, the J end by 0 bases, with 7 bases between. This CDR3 is 12 amino acids long. The CDR3 region is CSVTDSTDTQYF. CDR3 DNA: TGCAGCGTCACCGACAGCACAGATACGCAGTATTTT.

This clonotype showed up just a few times. The chain links TRBV20-1 to TRBJ2-1, with 8 bases matching TRBD2. Trimming cost V 1 base and J 4 bases; bases outside gene matches: 9. CDR3 length: 16 amino acids. Per germline, CDR1 DFQATT and CDR2 SNEGSKA (reference sequence). CDR3 DNA: TGCAGTGCTAGAGTTCGGGGGGGCCTGAGGTACAATGAGCAGTTCTTC. It encodes CSARVRGGLRYNEQFF.

In this sample, this clonotype turned up many times. J is TRBJ1-2 and V is TRBV4-1; D is possibly TRBD1 (6 bases). CDR3 length: 15 residues. The V end was cut by 0 bases, the J end by 3 bases, with 11 bases between. The germline V gene encodes CDR1 MGHRA and CDR2 YSYEKL. The CDR3 region is CASSQDPQGHYGYTF. CDR3 nucleotide sequence: TGCGCCAGCAGCCAAGATCCCCAGGGGCACTATGGCTACACCTTC.

This chain joins TRBV15 and TRBJ2-7; no firm D call. The CDR3 contains 12 residues. V was cut by 6 bases and J by 4 bases, with 10 bases left in between. The germline V gene has CDR1 LNHNV and CDR2 YYDKDF (reference sequence). This chain's CDR3 is CATSYSGYEQYF. CDR3 DNA: TGTGCCACCAGTTACTCAGGTTACGAGCAGTACTTC.

This clonotype has only a few counts. The V call is TRBV20-1, the J call TRBJ1-1, with D maybe TRBD1 (6 bases). The CDR3 is 11 amino acids. V lost 6 bases to trimming and J lost 5 bases, with 10 bases between them. CDR1 DFQATT and CDR2 SNEGSKA come from the germline V gene (reference sequence). This CDR3 reads CSAEGVTEAFF. CDR3 sequence (DNA): TGCAGTGCCGAGGGGGTGACTGAAGCTTTCTTT.

The V and J genes are TRBV6-2 or TRBV6-3 and TRBJ1-6, with D uncertain. This CDR3 comprises 13 residues. Germline assignment: CDR1 MNHEY and CDR2 SVGEGT. Trimming removed 1 base from V and 9 bases from J, with 7 bases in between. CDR3 amino acids: CASSYFRGSPLHF. For the CDR3, the DNA is TGTGCCAGCAGTTACTTTCGTGGTTCACCCCTCCACTTT.

This clonotype was seen at least ten times. V and J are TRBV10-3 and TRBJ2-1; 9 nucleotides align to TRBD2. V gave up 6 bases and J gave up 6 bases; unmatched junction bases: 6. Germline values: CDR1 ENHRY, CDR2 SYGVKD. This CDR3 has 14 residues. The CDR3: CAISPSGTTNEQFF. CDR3 bases: TGTGCCATCAGCCCTAGCGGGACGACCAATGAGCAGTTCTTC.